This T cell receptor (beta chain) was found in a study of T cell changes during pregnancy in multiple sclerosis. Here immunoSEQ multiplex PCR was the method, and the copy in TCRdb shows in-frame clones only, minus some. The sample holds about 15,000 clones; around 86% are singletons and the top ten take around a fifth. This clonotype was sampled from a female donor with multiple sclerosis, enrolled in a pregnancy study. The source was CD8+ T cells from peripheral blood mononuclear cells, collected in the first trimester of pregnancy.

As DNA, the CDR3 is TGTGCCAGCTCACCAAGCGGGCCGCAAGGGGAAAAACTGTTTTTT. This sequence encodes CASSPSGPQGEKLFF. This chain connects TRBV18 to TRBJ1-4, with no clear D. This CDR3 is 15 amino acids long. Germline assignment: CDR1 KGHSH and CDR2 LQKENI. Trimming cost V 2 bases and J 8 bases, with 15 bases left between them.